A selection of T cell receptor beta chains follows, all from one sample in a study of T cells expressing NK-cell markers. One entry per CDR3 protein, without DNA, is what TCRdb gives after re-calling the 5' RACE reads. This listing includes some 340,000 distinct CDR3 sequences. What was sequenced was blood T cells: a sorted CD56 or NKG2C T cell subset, CD4+ or CD8+ T cells, or bulk PBMC T cells (not recorded which). The origin of the receptors is a man between 18 and 69 years old in good health. Both conserved end residues are part of each CDR3. Fields, in order: CDR3 protein, V gene, CDR3 length, J gene.

CASSFYPAPEAFF,TRBV7-9,13,TRBJ1-1
CSVRTPQETQYF,TRBV29-1,12,TRBJ2-5
CSLLPGGIYNEQFF,TRBV29-1,14,TRBJ2-1
CASSSLGTSKETQYF,TRBV27,15,TRBJ2-5
CASSHGGIGSPLHF,TRBV14,14,TRBJ1-6
CASGLAGRGAQETQYF,TRBV2,16,TRBJ2-5
CASSLLPSTGELFF,TRBV7-3,14,TRBJ2-2
CASSRGTGLTEAFF,TRBV7-2,14,TRBJ1-1
CASSRGDNYEQYF,TRBV3-1,13,TRBJ2-7
CASSLEGGTRGEQFF,TRBV11-1,15,TRBJ2-1
CASSYGGTGAEQFF,TRBV6-5,14,TRBJ2-1